This is a list of T cell receptor beta chains from one sample in a study of cytomegalovirus exposure and HLA in healthy donors. The repertoire was sequenced with immunoSEQ multiplex PCR; TCRdb's copy has only in-frame clones and lacks some. The table has 65,000 or so clones, under 95% seen once. The specimen was PBMCs. The receptors were gathered from a woman between 18 and 29 years old in good health and CMV-seronegative. The CDR3 runs from the conserved cysteine through the conserved F or W. Fields, in order: D gene, J gene, CDR3 length, clone size, V gene, CDR3 protein, CDR3 DNA. The D gene is left open where the match is weak. Not every row has a clone size; where given, it reads once, few, many or a size class.

>NA|TRBJ2-7|15|NA|TRBV6-1
CASSEQGDSGHEQYF
TGTGCCAGCAGTGAACAAGGGGACTCCGGGCACGAGCAGTACTTC
>NA|TRBJ2-4|15|NA|TRBV28
CASRKPGVAKNIQYF
TGTGCCAGCAGGAAGCCCGGGGTAGCCAAAAACATTCAGTACTTC
>NA|TRBJ2-1|12|NA|TRBV6-5
CASSYRGNEQFF
TGTGCCAGCAGTTATAGGGGTAATGAGCAGTTCTTC
>TRBD1|TRBJ2-7|16|NA|TRBV18
CASSPVDREPPYEQYF
TGTGCCAGCTCACCCGTTGACAGGGAGCCTCCCTACGAGCAGTACTTC
>NA|TRBJ2-7|12|NA|TRBV6-5
CASSSRSSEQYF
TGTGCCAGCAGTTCGCGGAGTTCCGAGCAGTACTTC
>NA|TRBJ2-7|12|NA|TRBV9
CASRGRAYEQYF
TGTGCCAGCAGGGGCAGGGCTTACGAGCAGTACTTC
>TRBD1|TRBJ1-5|16|NA|TRBV6-1
CASSAPTGVRSQPQHF
TGTGCCAGCAGTGCCCCGACAGGGGTGAGAAGTCAGCCCCAGCATTTT
>TRBD1|TRBJ2-7|15|NA|TRBV4-2
CASSQEGTGGYEQYF
TGTGCCAGCAGCCAAGAGGGGACAGGGGGTTACGAGCAGTACTTC
>NA|TRBJ1-1|14|NA|TRBV11-3
CASSLDGKNTEAFF
TGTGCCAGCAGCTTAGACGGGAAAAACACTGAAGCTTTCTTT
>TRBD1|TRBJ1-1|14|once|TRBV7-6
CASSRQGADTEAFF
TGTGCCAGCAGCAGACAGGGGGCGGACACTGAAGCTTTCTTT
>NA|TRBJ1-5|16|NA|TRBV4-2
CASSQDQGQGGQPQHF
TGTGCCAGCAGCCAAGATCAAGGGCAGGGTGGTCAGCCCCAGCATTTT
>NA|TRBJ2-7|15|NA|TRBV28
CASSSIGVRTYEQYF
TGTGCCAGCAGTTCGATCGGGGTCCGAACCTACGAGCAGTACTTC
>NA|TRBJ1-1|15|NA|TRBV15
CATSSEEGKRSEAFF
TGTGCCACCAGCAGCGAGGAGGGGAAGAGGTCTGAAGCTTTCTTT
>TRBD1|TRBJ1-1|14|NA|TRBV6-5
CASTTTGGRTEAFF
TGTGCCAGCACTACGACAGGGGGTCGCACTGAAGCTTTCTTT
>NA|TRBJ2-3|15|NA|TRBV7-9
CASSASAGATDTQYF
TGTGCCAGCAGCGCTAGTGCAGGGGCCACAGATACGCAGTATTTT
>NA|TRBJ2-1|13|NA|TRBV29-1
CSVVNSSYNEQFF
TGCAGCGTTGTAAATAGCTCCTACAATGAGCAGTTCTTC
>NA|TRBJ2-7|11|NA|TRBV27
CASSSHYEQYF
TGTGCCAGCAGTTCCCACTACGAGCAGTACTTC
>NA|TRBJ2-1|14|once|TRBV7-9
CASSLGLTHNEQFF
TGTGCCAGCAGCTTGGGGCTAACTCACAATGAGCAGTTCTTC
>NA|TRBJ2-6|17|NA|TRBV4-1
CASSQDHQGSGANVLTF
TGCGCCAGCAGCCAAGATCACCAGGGCTCAGGGGCCAACGTCCTGACTTTC
>TRBD1|TRBJ2-5|14|NA|TRBV6-6
CASNPGQTQETQYF
TGTGCCAGCAATCCGGGACAGACTCAAGAGACCCAGTACTTC
>TRBD1|TRBJ1-2|20|once|TRBV4-1
CASSHDVTFPPPDRTYGYTF
TGCGCCAGCAGCCATGACGTGACTTTCCCCCCGCCGGACAGGACTTATGGCTACACCTTC